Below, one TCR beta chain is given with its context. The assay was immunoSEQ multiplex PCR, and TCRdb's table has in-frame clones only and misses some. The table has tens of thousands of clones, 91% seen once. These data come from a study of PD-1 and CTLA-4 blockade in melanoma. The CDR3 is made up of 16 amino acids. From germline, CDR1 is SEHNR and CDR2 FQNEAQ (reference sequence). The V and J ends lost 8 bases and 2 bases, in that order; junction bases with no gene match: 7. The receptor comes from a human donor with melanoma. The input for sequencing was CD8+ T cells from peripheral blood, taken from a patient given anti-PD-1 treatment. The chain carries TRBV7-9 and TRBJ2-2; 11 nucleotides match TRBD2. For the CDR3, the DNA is TGTGCCAGCTCCTTAGCGGGAGGGCTCAACACCGGGGAGCTGTTTTTT. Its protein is CASSLAGGLNTGELFF.